Listed here are 24 T cell receptor beta chains from one sample, sequenced in a study of T cells in localized non-small cell lung cancer. Clones were read by immunoSEQ multiplex PCR, and TCRdb kept only the in-frame ones, dropping some. The profile covers around 22,000 clones, with 88% appearing a single time and roughly 9.5% taken by the ten largest. The sequencing used peripheral blood mononuclear cells, collected before any cancer treatment. These receptors all come from a woman aged 35-75 years with stage III lung adenocarcinoma.

This chain connects TRBV5-6 to TRBJ1-1; D is unresolved. Germline loops: CDR1 SGHDT, CDR2 YYEEEE. The CDR3 is 15 residues long. V was shortened by 0 bases and J by 0 bases, with 9 bases between the two germline ends. CDR3 nucleotide sequence: TGTGCCAGCAGCTTGGTTGGGCTAATGAACACTGAAGCTTTCTTT. Translated, it gives CASSLVGLMNTEAFF.

The chain links TRBV5-4 to TRBJ2-1; TRBD1 might be the D (5 bases). Between the trimmed V and J ends, which lost 4 bases and 4 bases, there was a span of 9 bases. Germline lookup yields CDR1 SGHNT and CDR2 YYREEE (reference sequence). CDR3 length: 13 residues. The CDR3 loop reads CASSPDRYNEQFF. CDR3 DNA sequence: TGTGCCAGCAGCCCCGACAGATACAATGAGCAGTTCTTC.

V gene TRBV6-5 combines with J gene TRBJ2-7, with D uncertain. Trimming removed 8 bases at V and 3 bases at J, with 17 bases between. The CDR3 spans 14 residues. Per the germline V gene, CDR1 is MNHEY and CDR2 is SVGAGI. CDR3 in DNA: TGTGCCAGCTCCTTAGGGCAGAATGTCTACGAGCAGTACTTC. Translation: CASSLGQNVYEQYF.

This chain uses TRBV4-2 with TRBJ2-1; TRBD2 aligns across 10 bases. Trimming removed 0 bases from V and 5 bases from J; junction bases left unmatched: 10. Germline-derived CDR1 and CDR2 are LGHNA and YNFKEQ. CDR3 length: 18 amino acids. CDR3 bases: TGTGCCAGCAGCCAAGACAGGGCTAGCGGGAGCGTCGACAATGAGCAGTTCTTC. Amino acid sequence: CASSQDRASGSVDNEQFF.

The chain joins TRBV7-8 to TRBJ2-3, with a weak D call TRBD2 (6 bases). V shed 6 bases and J shed 0 bases, with 10 bases lying between them. CDR1 and CDR2 (germline): SGHVS, FQNEAQ. This CDR3 has 14 amino acids. CDR3 sequence (DNA): TGTGCCAGCAGACTGGGACTTAGCACAGATACGCAGTATTTT. This encodes CASRLGLSTDTQYF.

The rearrangement links TRBV2 to TRBJ2-3; 7 bases map to TRBD2. J lost 2 bases, V lost 4 bases, and 3 bases had no gene match. Germline loops: CDR1 SNHLY, CDR2 FYNNEI. This CDR3 is built from 14 residues. This CDR3 is CASSGGGLTDTQYF. As DNA, the CDR3 is TGTGCCAGCAGTGGGGGGGGACTCACAGATACGCAGTATTTT.

This sequence joins TRBV5-6 and TRBJ1-1, with no clear D. Deletions cut 5 bases from V and 1 base from J, with 6 bases between. The length of the CDR3 is 12 residues. CDR1 SGHDT and CDR2 YYEEEE come from the germline V gene. The CDR3 DNA follows: TGTGCCAGCAGTTGGGGGAACACTGAAGCTTTCTTT. It codes for CASSWGNTEAFF.

The rearrangement links TRBV2 to TRBJ2-5; TRBD2 matches at 9 bases. The CDR3 totals 13 residues. Trimming at V came to 5 bases and at J to 5 bases, leaving 3 bases not matched to a gene. Germline lookup yields CDR1 SNHLY and CDR2 FYNNEI. CDR3 amino acids: CASSNSGSETQYF. DNA of the CDR3: TGTGCCAGCAGTAATAGCGGGAGTGAGACCCAGTACTTC.

The rearrangement joins TRBV6-5 to TRBJ2-3; maybe TRBD1 (6 bases). CDR1 is MNHEY and CDR2 is SVGAGI in the germline V gene. The V and J ends lost 6 bases and 3 bases respectively, with 16 bases between them. The CDR3 is 15 amino acids. CDR3 nucleotide sequence: TGTGCCAGCAGACAACCACAGGGCTGGACAGATACGCAGTATTTT. It translates to CASRQPQGWTDTQYF.

The chain links TRBV11-3 to TRBJ2-5; tentative D call: TRBD2 (5 bases). This CDR3 region has 13 residues. From germline, CDR1 is SGHNT and CDR2 YENEEA. V gave up 1 base and J gave up 5 bases, with 8 bases separating them. The CDR3 loop is CASSLVGGETQYF. In nucleotides, the CDR3 is TGTGCCAGCAGCTTAGTGGGCGGGGAGACCCAGTACTTC.

CDR3 DNA: TGTGCCAGCACCTCCCCCGCCCCGCGGCAGTACTTC. It is translated as CASTSPAPRQYF. This sequence joins TRBV6-1 and TRBJ2-7, with D unclear. Trimming shortened V by 7 bases and J by 9 bases, and 16 bases separated the two germline ends. CDR1 is MNHNS and CDR2 is SASEGT in the germline V gene. CDR3 size: 12 residues.

This chain joins TRBV15 and TRBJ2-1; D is perhaps TRBD1 (7 bases). The germline V and J ends were trimmed by 3 bases and 9 bases, with 12 bases remaining between them. The CDR3 length is 13 residues. Germline V gives CDR1 LNHNV, CDR2 YYDKDF (reference sequence). CDR3 in amino acids: CATSRGGQFEQFF. In nucleotides, the CDR3 is TGTGCCACCAGCAGGGGGGGACAGTTTGAGCAGTTCTTC.

Concerning this clone itself: The junction departs from the called germline gene at one end, perhaps through a read error. The chain links TRBV9 to TRBJ2-2; 15 nucleotides match TRBD2. From germline, CDR1 is SGDLS and CDR2 YYNGEE. This CDR3 is built from 17 residues. The CDR3 reads CASSPKGTSGGYRGAVF. In DNA, the CDR3 is TGTGCCAGCAGCCCCAAAGGGACTAGCGGGGGGTACCGGGGAGCTGTTTTT. The full variable domain, with the rest looked up from reference TRBV9 and TRBJ2-2, is DSGVTQTPKHLITATGQRVTLRCSPRSGDLSVYWYQQSLDQGLQFLIQYYNGEERAKGNILERFSAQQFPDLHSELNLSSLELGDSALYFCASSPKGTSGGYRGAVFGEGSRLTVL.

J is TRBJ2-1 and V is TRBV7-2, with 7 bases lining up with TRBD1. The germline gives CDR1 SGHTA, CDR2 FQGNSA. J lost 5 bases, V lost 1 base, and 2 bases had no gene match. The CDR3 totals 14 residues. The CDR3 coding sequence is TGTGCCAGCAGCTTAGTTCAGGGGGACAATGAGCAGTTCTTC. This codes for CASSLVQGDNEQFF.

The V and J genes are TRBV25-1 and TRBJ2-7, with no clear D. The V gene lost 2 bases and the J gene lost 9 bases, with 11 bases spanning the gap. CDR3 length equals 12 residues. In germline, CDR1 is MGHDK, CDR2 SYGVNS. CDR3 in DNA: TGTGCCAGCAGTGAAATCCGCGGTGGGCAGTACTTC. This sequence encodes CASSEIRGGQYF.

The chain joins TRBV2 to TRBJ1-6; D is undetermined. There are 12 residues in the CDR3. With 4 bases removed from V and 9 bases from J, the gap between germline ends came to 7 bases. The germline CDR1 and CDR2 sequences are SNHLY and FYNNEI. CDR3 DNA sequence: TGTGCCAGCAGTGTAGGGAGTTCACCCCTCCACTTT. It codes for CASSVGSSPLHF.

The chain links TRBV19 to TRBJ2-7, with 8 bases matching TRBD2. Losses at the gene ends were 1 base for V and 2 bases for J; bases not matched to a gene: 4. Germline CDR1 and CDR2: LNHDA and SQIVND (reference sequence). The CDR3 consists of 15 residues. CDR3 residues: CASSIVLAGPYEQYF. The CDR3 region has the DNA TGTGCCAGTAGTATAGTTTTAGCGGGACCCTACGAGCAGTACTTC.

V gene TRBV19 combines with J gene TRBJ1-1; TRBD1 matches at 7 bases. The CDR3 spans 16 residues. J lost 5 bases, V lost 5 bases, and 14 bases had no gene match. Germline V gene sequence: CDR1 LNHDA, CDR2 SQIVND (reference sequence). The CDR3 DNA reads as TGTGCCAGTAGTTTAAGACCAGGGGGGCAGAAGACTGAAGCTTTCTTT. Translating it yields CASSLRPGGQKTEAFF.

J is TRBJ2-7 and V is TRBV6-4; no reliable D call. Germline V lookup: CDR1 MRHNA, CDR2 SNTAGT. The CDR3 loop spans 14 amino acids. V lost 0 bases to trimming and J lost 3 bases, with 9 bases between them. CDR3 in amino acids: CASSDSRSNYEQYF. The CDR3 DNA is TGTGCCAGCAGTGACTCCCGGTCGAACTACGAGCAGTACTTC.

V usage is TRBV7-8 and J usage is TRBJ1-2, with D maybe TRBD1 (6 bases). Looked up from germline, CDR1 is SGHVS and CDR2 is FQNEAQ. This CDR3 is built from 13 residues. V lost 6 bases and J 4 bases, leaving 12 bases between the germline ends. CDR3 amino acids: CASSPQGPYGYTF. CDR3 nucleotides: TGTGCCAGCAGTCCACAGGGACCCTATGGCTACACCTTC.

This clone was counted once. The V and J genes are TRBV19 and TRBJ2-2, with 7 bases matching TRBD2. J gave up 4 bases and V 6 bases, and 5 bases lay outside the gene matches. The CDR3 has 14 amino acids. Germline values: CDR1 LNHDA, CDR2 SQIVND (reference sequence). Here the CDR3 reads CASRLADPTGELFF. The CDR3 coding sequence is TGTGCCAGTAGGCTAGCGGACCCCACCGGGGAGCTGTTTTTT.

A few counts support this clone. This chain uses TRBV2 with TRBJ1-5; TRBD1 matches at 8 bases. The length of the CDR3 is 13 residues. The V gene's germline CDR1 is SNHLY and CDR2 FYNNEI. The J segment lost 2 bases and the V segment lost 8 bases, leaving 2 bases of the junction unmatched. The CDR3 bases are TGTGCCAGCGGACAGGGCCGCAATCAGCCCCAGCATTTT. It encodes CASGQGRNQPQHF.

This chain connects TRBV5-4 to TRBJ2-7; D is perhaps TRBD2 (6 bases). The V end lost 4 bases, the J end lost 3 bases, and 14 bases lay between the germline ends. CDR1 and CDR2 from the germline V gene are SGHNT and YYREEE (reference sequence). CDR3 length: 14 residues. The CDR3 nucleotides are TGTGCCAGCAGCGGCGGCGGGACCAACTACGAGCAGTACTTC. This gives the protein CASSGGGTNYEQYF.

The chain couples TRBV4-1 to TRBJ1-1, with 7 nucleotides matching TRBD1. Per germline, CDR1 MGHRA and CDR2 YSYEKL. This CDR3 region has 15 residues. The ends lost 2 bases at V and 4 bases at J; junction bases unmatched: 7. CDR3 nucleotide sequence: TGCGCCAGCAGCCAACCCACAGGGGCGAGCACTGAAGCTTTCTTT. Translation gives CASSQPTGASTEAFF.